The rows below give T cell receptor beta chains drawn from one sample of a study of cytomegalovirus exposure and HLA in healthy donors. Assay used: immunoSEQ multiplex PCR; TCRdb lists only in-frame clones, some missing. The sample contains roughly 100,000 clones, 65% to 85% of which appear only once. The sequencing sample was made of PBMCs. These receptors originate from a man aged 45-65 years in good health and CMV-seropositive. Each CDR3 is given with its conserved first and last residue.

J | V | CDR3
TRBJ2-7 | TRBV5-1 | CASSLDYRGSSEQYF
TRBJ2-1 | TRBV10-3 | CAISERGNEQFF
- | TRBV6-5 | CASRGRRDYEQYF
TRBJ1-4 | TRBV7-9 | CASSLAQGVNEKLFF
TRBJ2-5 | TRBV14 | CASSQTRAGGQETQYF
TRBJ1-5 | TRBV7-2 | CASSLERGQPQHF
TRBJ1-1 | TRBV5-6 | CASSLGGATEAFF
TRBJ2-6 | TRBV28 | CASRASGYSGANVLTF
TRBJ1-1 | TRBV9 | CASSVVNRAAEAFF
TRBJ2-5 | TRBV9 | CASSALAGGFQETQYF
TRBJ2-5 | TRBV28 | CASRGFQETQYF
TRBJ2-5 | TRBV5-1 | CASSGGTGRGETQYF
TRBJ2-1 | TRBV9 | CASSVTLTRVAANEQFF
TRBJ2-1 | TRBV18 | CASSPGPYNEQFF
TRBJ2-3 | TRBV27 | CASSTSGYTQYF
TRBJ2-7 | TRBV9 | CASSVGEITYEQYF
TRBJ2-3 | TRBV7-9 | CASSDPRGTDTQYF
TRBJ2-5 | TRBV18 | CATVLREGETQYF
TRBJ2-1 | TRBV5-1 | CASSLNSGVYNEQFF
TRBJ2-2 | TRBV5-1 | CASSPGLAGGPGTGELFF
TRBJ2-2 | TRBV30 | CAWSPGAGELFF
TRBJ2-1 | TRBV27 | CASSPSDYSYNEQFF
TRBJ1-2 | TRBV27 | CASIDSLGGYTF
TRBJ1-2 | TRBV9 | CASSVGRTGGNYGYTF
TRBJ2-1 | TRBV7-9 | CASSKPGTGAILVNNEQFF
TRBJ2-1 | TRBV29-1 | CSALAGEQFF
TRBJ1-1 | TRBV19 | CASSSERTGTNTEAFF
TRBJ2-1 | TRBV19 | CASRDGGAGYNEQFF
TRBJ2-7 | TRBV5-4 | CASSLSGEQYF
TRBJ2-7 | TRBV15 | CATSIPGQGWYEQYF
TRBJ1-1 | TRBV28 | CASRAATGGLSEAFF
TRBJ2-7 | TRBV11-2 | CASSPLSRQGSYEQYF
TRBJ2-3 | TRBV10-3 | CAISDGLAGEVDTQYF
TRBJ2-4 | TRBV28 | CASGTGGAENIQYF
TRBJ2-6 | TRBV2 | CASKQGPPGANVLTF
TRBJ1-1 | TRBV10-2 | CASSEHSGENTEAFF
TRBJ2-5 | TRBV5-1 | CASSPGKETQYF
TRBJ2-1 | TRBV10-1 | CASSDGSSGNNEQFF
TRBJ2-5 | TRBV6-6 | CASRTKETQYF
TRBJ2-1 | TRBV28 | CASRRRDREEFF
TRBJ2-1 | TRBV29-1 | CSVGASGHNEQFF
TRBJ2-1 | TRBV9 | CASSVGTSYNEQFF
TRBJ2-3 | TRBV7-2 | CASSLGHSRQIPDTQYF